Below are 31 T cell receptor beta chains sequenced from a single sample in a study of cytomegalovirus exposure and HLA in healthy donors. Profiling relied on immunoSEQ multiplex PCR, and the TCRdb table lists in-frame clones only, not all of them. The data contain 300,000 to 350,000 clones, roughly 87% of them singletons. Sequencing was performed on PBMCs. These receptors came from a man aged 30-40 years in good health and CMV-seronegative.

The chain links TRBV19 to TRBJ1-5; the D is unclear. The CDR3 runs to 14 residues. Germline lookup yields CDR1 LNHDA and CDR2 SQIVND (reference sequence). V lost 7 bases to trimming and J lost 4 bases, with 14 bases between them. In nucleotides, the CDR3 is TGTGCCAGTACCCCAAGAGGGCGGAATCAGCCCCAGCATTTT. As protein: CASTPRGRNQPQHF. Together with reference TRBV19 and TRBJ1-5, the CDR3 gives the full variable domain: DGGITQSPKYLFRKEGQNVTLSCEQNLNHDAMYWYRQDPGQGLRLIYYSQIVNDFQKGDIAEGYSVSREKKESFPLTVTSAQKNPTAFYLCASTPRGRNQPQHFGDGTRLSIL.

This chain uses TRBV19 with TRBJ1-2; D is possibly TRBD1 (5 bases). V was pared by 5 bases and J by 5 bases, with 15 bases between. This CDR3 is 14 amino acids long. Looked up from germline, CDR1 is LNHDA and CDR2 is SQIVND (reference sequence). CDR3: CASSAGHREYGYTF. CDR3 sequence (DNA): TGTGCCAGTAGTGCAGGGCACCGGGAGTATGGCTACACCTTC.

The rearrangement uses TRBV10-1 and TRBJ2-2; 7 nucleotides align to TRBD2. The CDR3 is made up of 14 amino acids. Looked up from germline, CDR1 is WNHNN and CDR2 is SYGVQD (reference sequence). The ends lost 7 bases at V and 7 bases at J; junction bases unmatched: 9. CDR3 residues: CASKPAGPGGELFF. CDR3 nucleotide sequence: TGCGCCAGCAAGCCAGCGGGGCCTGGCGGGGAGCTGTTTTTT.

The rearrangement uses TRBV18 and TRBJ2-1, with 9 bases fitting TRBD1. The V and J ends lost 3 bases and 7 bases, in that order; junction bases with no gene match: 4. This CDR3 has 14 amino acids. CDR1 is KGHSH, CDR2 LQKENI, per germline. The CDR3: CASSPGTGKNEQFF. DNA of the CDR3: TGTGCCAGCTCACCCGGGACAGGGAAGAATGAGCAGTTCTTC.

CDR3 residues: CAWSVMPGYEKLFF. In nucleotides, the CDR3 is TGTGCCTGGAGTGTAATGCCAGGGTATGAAAAACTGTTTTTT. This chain joins TRBV30 and TRBJ1-4; a possible D gene is TRBD1 (5 bases). CDR1 is GTSNPN, CDR2 SVGIG, per germline (reference sequence). The CDR3 is 14 amino acids. Deletions cut 0 bases from V and 6 bases from J, with 11 bases between. Full variable domain (missing parts from reference TRBV30 and TRBJ1-4): SQTIHQWPATLVQPVGSPLSLECTVEGTSNPNLYWYRQAAGRGLQLLFYSVGIGQISSEVPQNLSASRPQDRQFILSSKKLLLSDSGFYLCAWSVMPGYEKLFFGSGTQLSVL.

The rearrangement uses TRBV4-3 and TRBJ2-1, with D maybe TRBD2 (5 bases). The V end was cut by 0 bases, the J end by 6 bases, with 9 bases between. Germline CDR1 and CDR2: LGHNA and YSLEER. CDR3 length: 14 amino acids. CDR3 region: CASSQEAGFNEQFF. The CDR3 nucleotides read TGCGCCAGCAGCCAAGAGGCGGGTTTCAATGAGCAGTTCTTC.

The chain couples TRBV5-1 to TRBJ2-7; 9 nucleotides line up with TRBD1. V was pared by 0 bases and J by 2 bases, with 3 bases of the junction left unmatched. The germline V gene encodes CDR1 SGHRS and CDR2 YFSETQ. The CDR3 contains 15 residues. CDR3 residues: CASSLGTGVAYEQYF. The CDR3 bases are TGCGCCAGCAGCTTGGGGACAGGGGTCGCCTACGAGCAGTACTTC.

The chain joins TRBV13 to TRBJ2-1, with 12 bases fitting TRBD2. The CDR3 is made up of 15 amino acids. The germline CDR1 and CDR2 sequences are PRHDT and FYEKMQ (reference sequence). V dropped 5 bases and J dropped 4; count of bases not matched to a gene: 3. CDR3 sequence (DNA): TGTGCCAGCAGCCAGACTAGCGGGGGTTACAATGAGCAGTTCTTC. It is translated as CASSQTSGGYNEQFF.

The V and J genes are TRBV13 and TRBJ2-2; 9 positions agree with TRBD1. Germline loops: CDR1 PRHDT, CDR2 FYEKMQ (reference sequence). V shed 5 bases, J shed 7 bases, and the junction held 5 bases outside the gene matches. This CDR3 has 14 residues. CDR3 loop: CASSRQGEVGELFF. CDR3 nucleotide sequence: TGTGCCAGCAGCCGACAGGGGGAGGTCGGGGAGCTGTTTTTT.

The J gene is TRBJ2-1, the V gene TRBV5-4; a possible D gene is TRBD2 (5 bases). The germline gives CDR1 SGHNT, CDR2 YYREEE (reference sequence). Trimming removed 3 bases from V and 0 bases from J, with 10 bases in between. The CDR3 totals 15 residues. For the CDR3, the DNA is TGTGCCAGCAGCTCGGTAGGGAGCTCCTACAATGAGCAGTTCTTC. Amino acids: CASSSVGSSYNEQFF.

The chain joins TRBV7-2 to TRBJ1-2; the match to TRBD1 covers 9 bases. Trimming took 3 bases from V and 6 from J; bases not matched to a gene: 5. Germline-derived CDR1 and CDR2 are SGHTA and FQGNSA. CDR3 length: 14 amino acids. The CDR3: CASSFFGTGNGYTF. The CDR3 DNA is TGTGCCAGCAGCTTTTTCGGGACAGGGAATGGCTACACCTTC.

This chain links TRBV19 with TRBJ1-1; D unclear. Trimming left V 2 bases short and J 4 bases short, with 5 bases between. Germline lookup yields CDR1 LNHDA and CDR2 SQIVND (reference sequence). The CDR3 extends over 12 amino acids. The CDR3 loop reads CASSIRSTEAFF. The CDR3 DNA is TGTGCCAGTAGTATACGCAGCACTGAAGCTTTCTTT.

This chain connects TRBV5-1 to TRBJ2-1; 15 nucleotides align to TRBD2. The CDR3 runs 16 residues. Germline lookup yields CDR1 SGHRS and CDR2 YFSETQ. The V gene end was trimmed by 0 bases and the J gene end by 7 bases; junction bases not matched to a gene: 2. The chain's CDR3 is CASSLDGLAGGNEQFF. The CDR3 region has the DNA TGCGCCAGCAGCTTGGATGGACTAGCGGGGGGGAATGAGCAGTTCTTC.

The chain is built from TRBV6-6 and TRBJ2-1; tentatively, D is TRBD2 (6 bases). Trimming stripped 4 bases from V and 3 bases from J, with 13 bases between. The CDR3 runs 15 residues. Germline CDR1 is MNHNY and CDR2 is SVGAGI (reference sequence). The CDR3 region is CASSLGTEDYNEQFF. The CDR3 region has the DNA TGTGCCAGCAGTTTGGGGACTGAAGACTACAATGAGCAGTTCTTC.

The rearrangement joins TRBV27 to TRBJ2-6; tentative D call: TRBD2 (6 bases). The CDR3 is 18 amino acids. From germline, CDR1 is MNHEY and CDR2 SMNVEV (reference sequence). Between the trimmed V and J ends, which lost 6 bases and 2 bases, there was a span of 20 bases. As DNA, the CDR3 is TGTGCCAGCAGATCCTATGGGGGGAGTGGGCCTGGGGCCAACGTCCTGACTTTC. Translation: CASRSYGGSGPGANVLTF.

The CDR3 is CASSLGRRPRSYEQYF. The CDR3 nucleotides are TGTGCCAGCAGCTTAGGGAGACGCCCTCGCTCCTACGAGCAGTACTTC. This chain connects TRBV7-8 to TRBJ2-7, with unresolved D. CDR1 is SGHVS and CDR2 is FQNEAQ in the germline V gene. The ends were cut back, 1 base at V and 0 bases at J, with 13 bases in the middle. The CDR3 has 16 residues.

This chain joins TRBV25-1 and TRBJ1-2; the match to TRBD1 covers 8 bases. Trimming removed 4 bases from V and 5 bases from J; junction bases left unmatched: 9. Germline V CDR1 and CDR2: MGHDK, SYGVNS. The CDR3 consists of 15 residues. The CDR3 DNA reads as TGTGCCAGCAGTGGGACGAGCAGGGGGCAGTATGGCTACACCTTC. Amino acid sequence: CASSGTSRGQYGYTF.

The chain recombines TRBV18 with TRBJ1-4; TRBD1 might be the D (6 bases). The CDR3 consists of 15 residues. Between the trimmed V and J ends, which lost 1 base and 5 bases, there was a span of 11 bases. Germline V gene data show CDR1 as KGHSH and CDR2 as LQKENI. As DNA, the CDR3 is TGTGCCAGCTCACCACACCAGGGGAACAATGAAAAACTGTTTTTT. Translating gives CASSPHQGNNEKLFF.

The rearrangement uses TRBV13 and TRBJ2-7; TRBD1 is a possible D gene (5 bases). Deletions cut 2 bases from V and 5 bases from J, with 10 bases between. Germline assignment: CDR1 PRHDT and CDR2 FYEKMQ (reference sequence). CDR3 size: 13 residues. The CDR3 protein is CASSLWGRDEQYF. The CDR3 bases are TGTGCCAGCAGCTTATGGGGCAGGGACGAGCAGTACTTC. The full variable domain, in which reference TRBV13 and TRBJ2-7 provide the parts outside the CDR3, is AAGVIQSPRHLIKEKRETATLKCYPIPRHDTVYWYQQGPGQDPQFLISFYEKMQSDKGSIPDRFSAQQFSDYHSELNMSSLELGDSALYFCASSLWGRDEQYFGPGTRLTVT.

The chain uses TRBV4-3 and TRBJ1-6, with 8 bases fitting TRBD1. This CDR3 region has 15 residues. V was clipped by 1 base and J by 16 bases; unmatched bases: 12. Looked up from germline, CDR1 is LGHNA and CDR2 is YSLEER. CDR3 DNA: TGCGCCAGCAGCCAAGTGCCCACAGGGGGTCGCCGACTCCACTTT. This gives the protein CASSQVPTGGRRLHF.

This chain links TRBV27 with TRBJ2-7; possibly TRBD1 for D (5 bases). The CDR3 is 15 residues long. Germline loops: CDR1 MNHEY, CDR2 SMNVEV (reference sequence). V was shortened by 6 bases and J by 0 bases, with 15 bases between the two germline ends. CDR3 DNA: TGTGCCAGCAGCCTACAGGCCGCGAGCTCCTACGAGCAGTACTTC. Its protein is CASSLQAASSYEQYF.

This clone was picked up one time. The J gene is TRBJ2-3, the V gene TRBV6-5; the D gene is possibly TRBD2 (6 bases). V lost 0 bases and J lost 0, with 10 bases in between. CDR1 and CDR2 (germline): MNHEY, SVGAGI. The CDR3 covers 16 residues. The CDR3 is CASSYSRRGSTDTQYF. In nucleotides, the CDR3 is TGTGCCAGCAGTTACTCGAGGCGGGGTAGCACAGATACGCAGTATTTT.

The chain is built from TRBV5-8 and TRBJ2-1; 9 bases fit TRBD1. The CDR3 totals 15 residues. Germline V gene data show CDR1 as SGHTS and CDR2 as YDEGEE. V shed 4 bases and J 1 base; nucleotides not matched to a gene: 3. The CDR3 region is CASSAGQGSYNEQFF. CDR3 bases: TGTGCCAGCAGCGCAGGACAGGGGTCCTACAATGAGCAGTTCTTC. The full variable domain, in which reference TRBV5-8 and TRBJ2-1 provide the parts outside the CDR3, is EAGVTQSPTHLIKTRGQQATLRCSPISGHTSVYWYQQALGLGLQFLLWYDEGEERNRGNFPPRFSGRQFPNYSSELNVNALELEDSALYLCASSAGQGSYNEQFFGPGTRLTVL.

V gene TRBV5-1 combines with J gene TRBJ2-1, with a possible D match to TRBD2 (6 bases). V lost 1 base, J lost 4 bases, and 15 bases lay in between. The CDR3 loop spans 16 amino acids. Germline V CDR1 and CDR2: SGHRS, YFSETQ. CDR3 residues: CASSLNPLGGYNEQFF. CDR3 DNA: TGCGCCAGCAGCTTGAACCCCCTCGGGGGTTACAATGAGCAGTTCTTC.

V gene TRBV18 combines with J gene TRBJ1-2, with a possible D match to TRBD1 (5 bases). V shed 1 base and J shed 3 bases, with 12 bases lying between them. Germline V CDR1 and CDR2: KGHSH, LQKENI. The length of the CDR3 is 15 residues. DNA of the CDR3: TGTGCCAGCTCACCACAGGCGACAGCAGACTATGGCTACACCTTC. Its translation: CASSPQATADYGYTF. The entire variable domain, with the rest obtained from reference TRBV18 and TRBJ1-2, is as follows: NAGVMQNPRHLVRRRGQEARLRCSPMKGHSHVYWYRQLPEEGLKFMVYLQKENIIDESGMPKERFSAEFPKEGPSILRIQQVVRGDSAAYFCASSPQATADYGYTFGSGTRLTVV.

The sample holds a few counts of this clone. V and J are TRBV27 and TRBJ1-5; D remains unclear. Germline V lookup: CDR1 MNHEY, CDR2 SMNVEV (reference sequence). The CDR3 runs 14 residues. V was clipped by 7 bases and J by 1 base, with 11 bases between them. The chain's CDR3 is CASTPGRSNQPQHF. The CDR3 DNA follows: TGTGCCAGCACCCCGGGGAGGAGCAATCAGCCCCAGCATTTT.

The genes are TRBV5-1 and TRBJ2-3; D is perhaps TRBD2 (5 bases). CDR1 and CDR2 from the germline V gene are SGHRS and YFSETQ. This CDR3 is 14 amino acids long. Trimming left V 6 bases short and J 2 bases short, with 13 bases between. This CDR3 reads CASTSGRPTDTQYF. For the CDR3, the DNA is TGCGCCAGCACCAGCGGACGACCCACAGATACGCAGTATTTT.

This clone was found a few times. The genes are TRBV7-9 and TRBJ1-1; TRBD1 aligns across 7 bases. Germline CDR1 and CDR2: SEHNR and FQNEAQ (reference sequence). J lost 3 bases, V lost 3 bases, and 7 bases had no gene match. The CDR3 is 15 amino acids. The CDR3 sequence is CASSFPTGVYTEAFF. CDR3 DNA: TGTGCCAGCAGCTTTCCAACAGGGGTGTACACTGAAGCTTTCTTT.

There are a few counts of this clone. The chain is built from TRBV2 and TRBJ2-1; possible D gene TRBD2, 6 bases. The CDR3 is 15 residues long. Germline V gene sequence: CDR1 SNHLY, CDR2 FYNNEI. Trimming left V 3 bases short and J 4 bases short, with 13 bases between. The chain's CDR3 is CASSDAGQGYNEQFF. CDR3 DNA: TGTGCCAGCAGTGATGCGGGGCAAGGGTACAATGAGCAGTTCTTC.

The V gene is TRBV10-3, the J gene TRBJ2-7; TRBD2 matches 7 bases. V lost 10 bases and J lost 0; bases outside the gene matches: 12. The CDR3 consists of 15 residues. Germline CDR1 is ENHRY and CDR2 is SYGVKD. The CDR3 is CATSRRAGSSYEQYF. As DNA, the CDR3 is TGTGCCACCTCTCGTAGAGCGGGGAGCTCCTACGAGCAGTACTTC.

This clone was counted a single time. V is TRBV5-1 and J is TRBJ2-5, with 8 positions matching TRBD2. CDR1 and CDR2 (germline): SGHRS, YFSETQ. The CDR3 runs 15 residues. With 0 bases clipped from V and 1 base from J, the junction kept 2 bases outside the gene matches. As DNA, the CDR3 is TGCGCCAGCAGCTTGGAACGGGGGGGCCAAGAGACCCAGTACTTC. This gives the protein CASSLERGGQETQYF.